Following are 15 T cell receptor beta chains from one sample sequenced in a study of T cell repertoires in cytomegalovirus infection. TCRdb analysed the reads with MiXCR anew, one entry per CDR3 protein. The sample records 60,000 to 80,000 distinct CDR3 sequences, 20% being singletons. Antigen specificity for these receptors is unknown. The material sequenced was CD8+ T cells from cultured PBMCs, taken from culture after CMV antigen stimulation. These receptor sequences come from a human donor in good health (CMV status not recorded). Some clones in this sample may be carry-over from other donors' samples.

V and J are TRBV10-1 and TRBJ2-1; the D is unclear. The germline V and J ends were trimmed by 0 bases and 8 bases, with 26 bases remaining between them. CDR1 is WNHNN and CDR2 is SYGVQD in the germline V gene (reference sequence). The CDR3 extends over 19 amino acids. The CDR3 DNA is TGCGCCAGCAGTGAGTCGACTTTAGCCCCAGGAGAAACGCAAGATGAGCAGTTCTTC. Protein: CASSESTLAPGETQDEQFF.

This clonotype was observed a few times. V gene TRBV4-2 combines with J gene TRBJ2-1; TRBD1 matches 7 bases. CDR3 length equals 15 residues. Germline assignment: CDR1 LGHNA and CDR2 YNFKEQ. V was pared by 3 bases and J by 5 bases, with 7 bases of the junction left unmatched. DNA for the CDR3: TGTGCCAGCAGCCAGAGAACAGGGGTCAACAATGAGCAGTTCTTC. Protein product: CASSQRTGVNNEQFF.

This clonotype turned up a few times. The chain is built from TRBV19 and TRBJ1-1; possible D gene TRBD1, 6 bases. The V end lost 3 bases, the J end lost 1 base, and 12 bases lay between the germline ends. The CDR3 has 15 amino acids. Germline-derived CDR1 and CDR2 are LNHDA and SQIVND (reference sequence). The CDR3 DNA reads TGTGCCAGTAGTATCTCAGGGGTCGGGAACACTGAAGCTTTCTTT. Protein: CASSISGVGNTEAFF. The entire variable domain, with the rest obtained from reference TRBV19 and TRBJ1-1, is as follows: DGGITQSPKYLFRKEGQNVTLSCEQNLNHDAMYWYRQDPGQGLRLIYYSQIVNDFQKGDIAEGYSVSREKKESFPLTVTSAQKNPTAFYLCASSISGVGNTEAFFGQGTRLTVV.

This clonotype was counted between two and nine times. The chain combines TRBV7-8 with TRBJ1-5; D call uncertain. The CDR3 totals 15 residues. Between the trimmed V and J ends, which lost 1 base and 9 bases, there was a span of 16 bases. CDR1 is SGHVS, CDR2 FQNEAQ, per germline. CDR3 nucleotides: TGTGCCAGCAGCTTAGAGTGGGCAGATTCGTGGCCCCAGCATTTT. Its protein is CASSLEWADSWPQHF.

This clonotype was observed a few times. The rearrangement uses TRBV6-6 and TRBJ1-2; 7 bases align to TRBD1. The germline CDR1 and CDR2 sequences are MNHNY and SVGAGI (reference sequence). V was clipped by 0 bases and J by 7 bases; unmatched bases: 5. This CDR3 comprises 14 residues. CDR3 sequence: CASSYSGGGAGYTF. DNA of the CDR3: TGTGCCAGCAGTTACTCAGGAGGGGGCGCTGGCTACACCTTC.

The V gene is TRBV10-3, the J gene TRBJ2-7; 10 bases line up with TRBD1. From germline, CDR1 is ENHRY and CDR2 SYGVKD. Germline trimming cut 0 bases from V and 3 bases from J; bases unmatched to any gene: 17. This CDR3 has 20 residues. The CDR3 sequence: CAISESTLVTGGGKRYEQYF. CDR3 coding DNA: TGTGCCATCAGTGAGTCGACTCTTGTGACAGGGGGCGGGAAACGCTACGAGCAGTACTTC.

The chain uses TRBV20-1 and TRBJ1-1, with TRBD1 matching 7 bases. V shed 3 bases and J 2 bases; nucleotides not matched to a gene: 12. Germline V gives CDR1 DFQATT, CDR2 SNEGSKA (reference sequence). The CDR3 is made up of 16 amino acids. The DNA for the CDR3 is TGCAGTGCTAGCGGTAGAAGGACAGGCGGAAACACTGAAGCTTTCTTT. The encoded protein is CSASGRRTGGNTEAFF.

The CDR3 loop is CASSKGARETQYF. DNA for the CDR3: TGTGCCAGCAGCAAAGGGGCGCGGGAGACCCAGTACTTC. The chain is built from TRBV12-3 or TRBV12-4 and TRBJ2-5; tentatively, D is TRBD1 (5 bases). Trimming took 6 bases from V and 5 from J, leaving 13 bases between them. The CDR3 consists of 13 residues.

V and J are TRBV4-3 and TRBJ2-1, with D tentatively TRBD2 (6 bases). The CDR3 spans 14 residues. Germline V gene lookup returns CDR1 LGHNA and CDR2 YSLEER. V was shortened by 4 bases and J by 8 bases, with 15 bases between the two germline ends. The CDR3 nucleotides read TGCGCCAGCAGCCTGTGGACTAACGCCGATGAGCAGTTCTTC. Translating it yields CASSLWTNADEQFF.

This clonotype was counted only a few times. This chain connects TRBV28 to TRBJ1-2, with D possibly matching TRBD1 (5 bases). The CDR3 length is 15 residues. CDR1 is MDHEN and CDR2 is SYDVKM in the germline V gene. V was cut by 6 bases and J by 0 bases, with 14 bases left in between. The CDR3 DNA follows: TGTGCCAGCAGCCCGAGAGGGGTAGCTAACTATGGCTACACCTTC. Its protein is CASSPRGVANYGYTF.

The CDR3 reads CASSNSGTGGEKLFF. CDR3 nucleotides: TGTGCCAGCAGCAATAGTGGGACAGGGGGTGAAAAACTGTTTTTT. The rearrangement uses TRBV7-2 and TRBJ1-4, with TRBD1 matching 11 bases. Trimming at V came to 5 bases and at J to 7 bases, leaving 6 bases not matched to a gene. The CDR3 totals 15 residues. CDR1 and CDR2 from the germline V gene are SGHTA and FQGNSA.

This clonotype was detected only a few times. The chain combines TRBV7-9 with TRBJ2-7, with 7 positions matching TRBD1. CDR1 and CDR2 from the germline V gene are SEHNR and FQNEAQ (reference sequence). The CDR3 sequence is 14 residues long. Losses at the gene ends were 5 bases for V and 2 bases for J; bases not matched to a gene: 6. CDR3 in DNA: TGTGCCAGCAGCCCTGACCAGGGGGCCTACGAGCAGTACTTC. Its protein product is CASSPDQGAYEQYF.

This clonotype has just a few counts. This sequence joins TRBV11-1 and TRBJ2-1; possibly TRBD2 for D (6 bases). V dropped 1 base and J dropped 8 bases, with 18 bases sitting between them. CDR1 and CDR2 (germline): SGHAT, FQDESV (reference sequence). This CDR3 region has 16 residues. The CDR3 region has the DNA TGTGCCAGCAGCTTAGGAGTTAGCGGCGACTGGGATGAGCAGTTCTTC. Its protein product is CASSLGVSGDWDEQFF.

This rearrangement joins TRBV24-1 to TRBJ2-2; D is unclear. Germline CDR1 is KGHDR and CDR2 is SFDVKD. The CDR3 spans 13 residues. V was trimmed by 9 bases and J by 1 base, leaving 8 bases between them. The CDR3 sequence: CATASQNTGELFF. DNA of the CDR3: TGTGCCACCGCTTCACAGAACACCGGGGAGCTGTTTTTT.

This clonotype was recorded a few times. The chain is built from TRBV7-8 and TRBJ1-1; no definite D call. Trimming shortened V by 4 bases and J by 1 base, and 16 bases separated the two germline ends. Looked up from germline, CDR1 is SGHVS and CDR2 is FQNEAQ. The CDR3 runs 16 residues. DNA for the CDR3: TGTGCCAGCAGCTCCCGTAGAGGGCCCGGGAACACTGAAGCTTTCTTT. It is translated as CASSSRRGPGNTEAFF.